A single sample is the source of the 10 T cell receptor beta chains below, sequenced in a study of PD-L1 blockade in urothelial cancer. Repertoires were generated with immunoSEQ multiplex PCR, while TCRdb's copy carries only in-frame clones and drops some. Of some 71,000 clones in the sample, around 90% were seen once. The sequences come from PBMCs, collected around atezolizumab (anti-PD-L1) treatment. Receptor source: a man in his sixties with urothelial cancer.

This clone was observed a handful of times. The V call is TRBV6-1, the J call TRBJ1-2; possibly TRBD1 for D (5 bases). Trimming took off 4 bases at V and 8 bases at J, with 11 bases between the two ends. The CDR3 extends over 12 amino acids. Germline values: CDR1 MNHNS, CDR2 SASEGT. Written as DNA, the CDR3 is TGTGCCAGCAGTGTAGGGGTCCGCGGCTACACCTTC. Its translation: CASSVGVRGYTF.

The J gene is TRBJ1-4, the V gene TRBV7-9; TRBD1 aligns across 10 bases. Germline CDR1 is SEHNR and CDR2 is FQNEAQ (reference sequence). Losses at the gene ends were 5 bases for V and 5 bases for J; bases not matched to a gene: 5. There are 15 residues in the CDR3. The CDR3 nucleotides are TGTGCCAGCAGCGGACGGGACAGGGGAAATGAAAAACTGTTTTTT. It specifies CASSGRDRGNEKLFF.

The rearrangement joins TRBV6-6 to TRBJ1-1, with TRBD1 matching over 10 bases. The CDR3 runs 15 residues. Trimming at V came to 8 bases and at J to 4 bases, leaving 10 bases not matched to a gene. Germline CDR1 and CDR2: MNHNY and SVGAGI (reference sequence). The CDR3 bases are TGTGCCAGCCGGGACAGGGGCGGGGGTAGCACTGAAGCTTTCTTT. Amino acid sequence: CASRDRGGGSTEAFF.

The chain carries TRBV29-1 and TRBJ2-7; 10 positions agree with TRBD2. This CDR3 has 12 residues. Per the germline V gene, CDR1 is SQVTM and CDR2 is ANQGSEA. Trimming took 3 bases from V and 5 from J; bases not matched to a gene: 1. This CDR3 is CSVDTSGNEQYF. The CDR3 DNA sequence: TGCAGCGTTGATACTAGCGGGAACGAGCAGTACTTC.

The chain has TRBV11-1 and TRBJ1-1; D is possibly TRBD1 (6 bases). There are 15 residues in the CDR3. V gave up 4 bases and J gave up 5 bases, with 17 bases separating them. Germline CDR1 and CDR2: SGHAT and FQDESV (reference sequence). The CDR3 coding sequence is TGTGCCAGCAGCTCTCCCTCGGGGGGCTGGACTGAAGCTTTCTTT. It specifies CASSSPSGGWTEAFF.

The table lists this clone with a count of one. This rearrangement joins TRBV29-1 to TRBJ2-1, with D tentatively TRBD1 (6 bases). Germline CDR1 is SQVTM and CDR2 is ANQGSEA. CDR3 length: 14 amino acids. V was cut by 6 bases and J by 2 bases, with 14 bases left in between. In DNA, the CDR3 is TGCAGCGTCGACTACAGGGCCACCTACAATGAGCAGTTCTTC. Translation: CSVDYRATYNEQFF.

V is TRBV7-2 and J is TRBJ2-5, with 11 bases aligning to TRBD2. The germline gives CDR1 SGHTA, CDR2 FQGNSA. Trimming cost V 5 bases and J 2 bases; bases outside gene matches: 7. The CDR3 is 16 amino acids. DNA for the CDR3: TGTGCCAGCAGCACCCAGGGACTAGCGGCTCAAGAGACCCAGTACTTC. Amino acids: CASSTQGLAAQETQYF. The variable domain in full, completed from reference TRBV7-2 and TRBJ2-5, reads GAGVSQSPSNKVTEKGKDVELRCDPISGHTALYWYRQSLGQGLEFLIYFQGNSAPDKSGLPSDRFSAERTGGSVSTLTIQRTQQEDSAVYLCASSTQGLAAQETQYFGPGTRLLVL.

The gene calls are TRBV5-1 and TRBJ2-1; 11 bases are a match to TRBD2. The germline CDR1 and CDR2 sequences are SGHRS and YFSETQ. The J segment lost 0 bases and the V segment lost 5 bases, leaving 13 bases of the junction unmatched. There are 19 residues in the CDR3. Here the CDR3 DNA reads TGCGCCAGCAGACCGACTAGCGGGGTGAATCTTCACTCCTACAATGAGCAGTTCTTC. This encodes CASRPTSGVNLHSYNEQFF.

This CDR3 reads CASSLEGVSNQPQHF. The CDR3 bases are TGTGCCAGCAGCTTAGAAGGGGTGAGCAATCAGCCCCAGCATTTT. V and J are TRBV7-8 and TRBJ1-5; D perhaps matches TRBD1 (5 bases). The CDR3 is 15 residues long. The V gene's germline CDR1 is SGHVS and CDR2 FQNEAQ. Trimming left V 1 base short and J 1 base short, with 8 bases between.

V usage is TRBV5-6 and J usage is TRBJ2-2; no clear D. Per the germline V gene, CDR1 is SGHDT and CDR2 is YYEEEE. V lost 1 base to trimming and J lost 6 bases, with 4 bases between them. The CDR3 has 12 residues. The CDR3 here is CASSLSAGELFF. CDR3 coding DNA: TGTGCCAGCAGCTTGTCGGCCGGGGAGCTGTTTTTT.